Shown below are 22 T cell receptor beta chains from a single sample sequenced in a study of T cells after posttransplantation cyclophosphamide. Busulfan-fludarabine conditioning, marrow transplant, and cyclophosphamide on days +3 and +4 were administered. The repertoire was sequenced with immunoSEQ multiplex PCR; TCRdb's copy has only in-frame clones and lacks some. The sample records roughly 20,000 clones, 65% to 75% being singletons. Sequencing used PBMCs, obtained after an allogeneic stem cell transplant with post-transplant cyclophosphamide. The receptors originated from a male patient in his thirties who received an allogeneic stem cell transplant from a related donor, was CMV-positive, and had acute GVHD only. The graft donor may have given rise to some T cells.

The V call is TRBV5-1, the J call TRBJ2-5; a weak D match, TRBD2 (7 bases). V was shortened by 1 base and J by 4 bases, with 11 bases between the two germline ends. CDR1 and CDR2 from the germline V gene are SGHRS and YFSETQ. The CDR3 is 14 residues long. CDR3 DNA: TGCGCCAGCAGCTTGAGGGGGGGTTCAGAGACCCAGTACTTC. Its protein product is CASSLRGGSETQYF.

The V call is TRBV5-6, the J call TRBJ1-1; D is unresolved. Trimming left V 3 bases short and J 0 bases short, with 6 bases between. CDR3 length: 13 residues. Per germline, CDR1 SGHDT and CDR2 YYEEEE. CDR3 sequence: CASSSVLNTEAFF. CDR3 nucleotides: TGTGCCAGCAGCTCAGTACTGAACACTGAAGCTTTCTTT.

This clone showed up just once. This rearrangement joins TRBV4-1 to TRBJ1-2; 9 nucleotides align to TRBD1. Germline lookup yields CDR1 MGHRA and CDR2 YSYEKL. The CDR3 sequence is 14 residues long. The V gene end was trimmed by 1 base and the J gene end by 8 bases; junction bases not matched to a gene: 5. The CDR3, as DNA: TGCGCCAGCAGCCAAGGGACAGGGGCTGGGGGCTACACCTTC. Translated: CASSQGTGAGGYTF.

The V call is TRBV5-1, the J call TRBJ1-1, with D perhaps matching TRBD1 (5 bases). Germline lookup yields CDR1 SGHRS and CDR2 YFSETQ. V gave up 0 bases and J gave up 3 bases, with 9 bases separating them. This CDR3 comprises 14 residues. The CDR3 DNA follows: TGCGCCAGCAGCTTGGTTGGGGGGGACACTGAAGCTTTCTTT. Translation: CASSLVGGDTEAFF.

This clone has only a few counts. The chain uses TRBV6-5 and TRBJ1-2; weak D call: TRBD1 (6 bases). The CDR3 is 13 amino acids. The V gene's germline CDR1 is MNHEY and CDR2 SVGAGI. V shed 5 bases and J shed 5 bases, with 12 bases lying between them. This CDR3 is CASSPGTPYGYTF. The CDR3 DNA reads TGTGCCAGCAGTCCCGGGACACCGTATGGCTACACCTTC.

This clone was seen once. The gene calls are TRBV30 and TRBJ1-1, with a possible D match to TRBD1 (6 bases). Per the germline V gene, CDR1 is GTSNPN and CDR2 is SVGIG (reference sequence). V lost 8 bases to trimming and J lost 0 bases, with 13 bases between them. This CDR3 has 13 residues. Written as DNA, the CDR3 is TGTGCCAACTTCGGGACACTGAACACTGAAGCTTTCTTT. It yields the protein CANFGTLNTEAFF.

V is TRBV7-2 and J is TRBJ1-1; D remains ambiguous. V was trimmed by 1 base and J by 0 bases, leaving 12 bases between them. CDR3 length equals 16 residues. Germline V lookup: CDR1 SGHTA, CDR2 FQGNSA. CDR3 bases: TGTGCCAGCAGCTTAGGGGCCCCAGTCCTGAACACTGAAGCTTTCTTT. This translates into CASSLGAPVLNTEAFF.

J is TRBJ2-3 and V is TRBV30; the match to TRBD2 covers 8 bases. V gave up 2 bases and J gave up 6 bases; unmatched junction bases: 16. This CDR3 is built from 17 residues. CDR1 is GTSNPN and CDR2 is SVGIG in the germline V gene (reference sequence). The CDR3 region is CAWSSSLTSGGFDTQYF. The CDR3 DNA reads TGTGCCTGGAGTTCCAGTTTAACTAGCGGAGGGTTCGATACGCAGTATTTT. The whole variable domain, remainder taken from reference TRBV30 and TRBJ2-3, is SQTIHQWPATLVQPVGSPLSLECTVEGTSNPNLYWYRQAAGRGLQLLFYSVGIGQISSEVPQNLSASRPQDRQFILSSKKLLLSDSGFYLCAWSSSLTSGGFDTQYFGPGTRLTVL.

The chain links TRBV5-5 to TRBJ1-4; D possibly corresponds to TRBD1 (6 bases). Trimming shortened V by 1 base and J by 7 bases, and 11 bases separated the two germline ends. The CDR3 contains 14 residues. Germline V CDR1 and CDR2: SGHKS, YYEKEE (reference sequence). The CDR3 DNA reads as TGTGCCAGCAGCTTGCAGGGGTGGAGTGAAAAACTGTTTTTT. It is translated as CASSLQGWSEKLFF.

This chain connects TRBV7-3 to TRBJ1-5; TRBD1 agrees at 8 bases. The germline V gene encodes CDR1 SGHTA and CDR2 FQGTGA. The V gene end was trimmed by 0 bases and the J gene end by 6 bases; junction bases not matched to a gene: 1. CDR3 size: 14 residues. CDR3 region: CASSLTRGLQPQHF. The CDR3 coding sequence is TGTGCCAGCAGCTTAACCAGGGGGCTTCAGCCCCAGCATTTT.

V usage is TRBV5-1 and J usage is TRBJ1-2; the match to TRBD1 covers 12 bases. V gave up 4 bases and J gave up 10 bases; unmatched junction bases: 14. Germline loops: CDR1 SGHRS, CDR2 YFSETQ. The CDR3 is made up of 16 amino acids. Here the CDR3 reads CASSAGTGGFSIHYTF. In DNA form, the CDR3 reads TGCGCCAGCAGCGCCGGGACAGGGGGCTTTTCGATTCACTACACCTTC.

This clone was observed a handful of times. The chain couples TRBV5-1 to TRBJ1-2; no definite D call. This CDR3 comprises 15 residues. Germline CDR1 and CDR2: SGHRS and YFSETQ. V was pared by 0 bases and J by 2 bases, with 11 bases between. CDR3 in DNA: TGCGCCAGCAGCTTGGAGGCGACAACGAACTATGGCTACACCTTC. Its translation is CASSLEATTNYGYTF.

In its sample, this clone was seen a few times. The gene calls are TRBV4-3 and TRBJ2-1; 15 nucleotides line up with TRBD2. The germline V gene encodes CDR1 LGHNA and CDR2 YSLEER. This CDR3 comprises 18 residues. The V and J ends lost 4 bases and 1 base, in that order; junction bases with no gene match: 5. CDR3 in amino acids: CASSPRTSGGGSYNEQFF. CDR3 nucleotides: TGCGCCAGCAGCCCCCGGACTAGCGGGGGGGGGTCCTACAATGAGCAGTTCTTC.

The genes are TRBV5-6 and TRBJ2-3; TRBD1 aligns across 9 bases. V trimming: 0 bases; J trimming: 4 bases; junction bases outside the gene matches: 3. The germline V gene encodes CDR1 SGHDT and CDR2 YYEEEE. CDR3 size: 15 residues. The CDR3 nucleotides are TGTGCCAGCAGCTTGGGTAGACAGGGGGCAGATACGCAGTATTTT. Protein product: CASSLGRQGADTQYF.

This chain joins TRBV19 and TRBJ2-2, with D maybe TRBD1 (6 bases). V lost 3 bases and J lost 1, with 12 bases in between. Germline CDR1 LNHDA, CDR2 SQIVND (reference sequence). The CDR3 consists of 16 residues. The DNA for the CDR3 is TGTGCCAGTAGTATGGTGTGGGGGCGGAACACCGGGGAGCTGTTTTTT. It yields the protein CASSMVWGRNTGELFF. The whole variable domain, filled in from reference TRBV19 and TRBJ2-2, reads DGGITQSPKYLFRKEGQNVTLSCEQNLNHDAMYWYRQDPGQGLRLIYYSQIVNDFQKGDIAEGYSVSREKKESFPLTVTSAQKNPTAFYLCASSMVWGRNTGELFFGEGSRLTVL.

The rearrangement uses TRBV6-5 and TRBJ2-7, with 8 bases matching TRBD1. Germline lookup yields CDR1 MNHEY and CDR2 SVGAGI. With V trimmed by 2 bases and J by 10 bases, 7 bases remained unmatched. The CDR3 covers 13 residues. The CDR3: CASSYQETGEQYF. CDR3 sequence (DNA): TGTGCCAGCAGTTACCAGGAGACAGGGGAACAGTACTTC.

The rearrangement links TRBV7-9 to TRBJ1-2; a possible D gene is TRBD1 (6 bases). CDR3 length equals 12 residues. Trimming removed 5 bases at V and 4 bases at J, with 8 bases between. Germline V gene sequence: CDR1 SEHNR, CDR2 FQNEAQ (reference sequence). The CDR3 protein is CASSPGVYGYTF. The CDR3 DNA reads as TGTGCCAGCAGCCCAGGGGTCTATGGCTACACCTTC.

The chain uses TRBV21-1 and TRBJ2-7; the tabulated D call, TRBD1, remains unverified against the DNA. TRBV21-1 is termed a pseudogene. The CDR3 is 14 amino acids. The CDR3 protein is CASRPLRTVYEQYF. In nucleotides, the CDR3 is TGTGCCAGCCGACCACTGAGGACAGTCTACGAGCAGTACTTC.

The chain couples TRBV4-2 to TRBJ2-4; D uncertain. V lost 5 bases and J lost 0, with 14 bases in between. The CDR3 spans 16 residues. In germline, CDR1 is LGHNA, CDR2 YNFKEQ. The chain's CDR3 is CASSTRQSKAKNIQYF. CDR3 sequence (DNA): TGTGCCAGCAGCACCAGACAATCCAAAGCCAAAAACATTCAGTACTTC.

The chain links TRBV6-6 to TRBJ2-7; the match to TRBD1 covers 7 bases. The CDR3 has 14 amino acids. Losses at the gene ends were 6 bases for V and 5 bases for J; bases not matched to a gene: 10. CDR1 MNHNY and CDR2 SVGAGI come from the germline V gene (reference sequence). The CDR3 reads CASSLKTGLNEQYF. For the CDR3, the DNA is TGTGCCAGCAGCCTAAAGACAGGGCTCAACGAGCAGTACTTC.

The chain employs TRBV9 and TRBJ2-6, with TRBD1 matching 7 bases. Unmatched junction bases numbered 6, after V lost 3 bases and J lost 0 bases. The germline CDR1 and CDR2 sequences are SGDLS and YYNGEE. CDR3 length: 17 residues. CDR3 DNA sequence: TGTGCCAGCAGCGAAGGACAGGTTAGCTCTGGGGCCAACGTCCTGACTTTC. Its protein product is CASSEGQVSSGANVLTF.

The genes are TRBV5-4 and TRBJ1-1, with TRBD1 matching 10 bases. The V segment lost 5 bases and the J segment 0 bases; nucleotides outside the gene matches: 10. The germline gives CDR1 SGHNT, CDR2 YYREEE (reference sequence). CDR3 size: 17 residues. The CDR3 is CASSFRQGAKVNTEAFF. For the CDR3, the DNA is TGTGCCAGCAGTTTCAGACAGGGGGCAAAGGTGAACACTGAAGCTTTCTTT.